This TCR beta chain was observed in a study of radiotherapy plus CTLA-4 blockade in lung cancer. As for the study in general: An objective response was seen in roughly a sixth of patients, and disease control in 31%.

Concerning this clone: Its antigen is as yet unknown.

Libraries were prepared by immunoSEQ multiplex PCR; TCRdb keeps only in-frame clonotypes and omits some of them. The top ten hold over 20% of the sample, which has 80,000 to 95,000 clones, around 83% seen once. Overall study findings and caveats: In blood, TCR clones derived from the tumor expanded after radiotherapy plus ipilimumab.

The CDR3 totals 18 residues. The trim removed 2 bases at V and 5 bases at J, leaving 14 bases unmatched. Germline V CDR1 and CDR2: MNHEY, SMNVEV (reference sequence). The source is a human donor with non-small cell lung cancer that progressed on radiotherapy plus ipilimumab. The V gene is TRBV27, the J gene TRBJ2-5; 10 bases align to TRBD2. Sequences were derived from peripheral blood, sampled from a patient treated with radiotherapy plus ipilimumab. The CDR3 nucleotides are TGTGCCAGCAGTTTAACGCCAGCGACTAGCGGGTTGGGCGAGACCCAGTACTTC. Translated, it gives CASSLTPATSGLGETQYF.